These T cell receptor beta chains were read from a single sample in a study of CD8+ T cells in alopecia areata. The repertoire was sequenced with immunoSEQ multiplex PCR; TCRdb's copy has only in-frame clones and lacks some. The sample consists of 140,000 to 150,000 clones, 62% of them appearing once. Sequences were obtained from CD8+ T cells sorted from blood. Every receptor here comes from a human donor in good health. The CDR3 runs from the conserved cysteine through the conserved F or W. A D gene is named only where the DNA matches it firmly. The size of a clone is reported for some rows only, either as once, few or many, or as a class for expanded clones.

J,V,D,size,CDR3,DNA
TRBJ2-3,TRBV14,TRBD2,many,CASSQTSGSTDTQYF,TGTGCCAGCAGCCAAACTAGCGGGAGTACAGATACGCAGTATTTT
TRBJ2-7,TRBV28,NA,NA,CASHSRVPYEQYF,TGTGCCAGCCACTCACGGGTACCCTACGAGCAGTACTTC
TRBJ2-6,TRBV7-9,TRBD2,few,CASSLESGAGANVLTF,TGTGCCAGCAGCTTAGAAAGCGGGGCTGGGGCCAACGTCCTGACTTTC
TRBJ2-1,TRBV6-5,NA,NA,CASSYKWGSYNEQFF,TGTGCCAGCAGTTACAAATGGGGTTCCTACAATGAGCAGTTCTTC
TRBJ1-2,TRBV29-1,NA,NA,CSAEDRNGYTF,TGCAGCGCGGAGGACCGCAATGGCTACACCTTC
TRBJ2-5,TRBV20-1,NA,once,CSARALPAQYF,TGCAGTGCTAGAGCCCTCCCAGCCCAGTACTTC
TRBJ1-2,TRBV2,NA,once,CASKQSLTGGAGYTF,TGTGCCAGCAAGCAAAGCCTCACGGGGGGCGCTGGCTACACCTTC
TRBJ2-7,TRBV2,NA,NA,CASSGYRSSYEQYF,TGTGCCAGCAGTGGTTACAGGAGCTCCTACGAGCAGTACTTC
TRBJ2-1,TRBV29-1,NA,NA,CSVEDIQDSYNEQFF,TGCAGCGTTGAAGATATACAGGATTCCTACAATGAGCAGTTCTTC
TRBJ2-1,TRBV27,TRBD1,NA,CATLAGQGVYEQFF,TGTGCCACCCTGGCGGGACAGGGAGTCTATGAGCAGTTCTTC
TRBJ1-5,TRBV28,NA,NA,CASSPTSNQPQHF,TGTGCCAGCAGCCCTACTAGCAATCAGCCCCAGCATTTT
TRBJ2-3,TRBV9,TRBD2,NA,CASSVSSGISDTQYF,TGTGCCAGCAGCGTATCTAGCGGGATTTCTGATACGCAGTATTTT
TRBJ2-1,TRBV29-1,TRBD2,once,CSIHPRASGRANSYNEQFF,TGCAGCATCCACCCTCGGGCTAGCGGGAGAGCTAACTCCTACAATGAGCAGTTCTTC
TRBJ2-7,TRBV29-1,NA,once,CSVEIDREPYEQYF,TGCAGCGTTGAAATAGATCGAGAGCCCTACGAGCAGTACTTC
TRBJ2-1,TRBV29-1,TRBD1,once,CSVVGDRGLGEQFF,TGCAGCGTTGTCGGGGACAGGGGGCTGGGCGAGCAGTTCTTC
TRBJ2-7,TRBV5-1,TRBD1,NA,CASSLVLVPGTDEQYF,TGCGCCAGCAGCTTGGTTTTAGTTCCGGGGACAGACGAGCAGTACTTC
TRBJ2-7,TRBV28,TRBD2,NA,CASSFGLAEGGGEQYF,TGTGCCAGCAGTTTCGGACTAGCGGAGGGCGGCGGCGAGCAGTACTTC
TRBJ1-1,TRBV27,NA,few,CASSLKEEYTEAFF,TGTGCCAGCAGTTTAAAGGAAGAGTACACTGAAGCTTTCTTT
TRBJ1-5,TRBV27,NA,NA,CASSLSRFSNQPQHF,TGTGCCAGCAGTTTATCACGGTTTAGCAATCAGCCCCAGCATTTT
TRBJ2-7,TRBV2,NA,NA,CASSEYTPYEQYF,TGTGCCAGCAGTGAATACACCCCCTACGAGCAGTACTTC
TRBJ2-3,TRBV27,NA,NA,CASSLSPDTQYF,TGTGCCAGCAGTTTATCTCCAGATACGCAGTATTTT
TRBJ2-3,TRBV2,NA,NA,CASSESSGVITDTQYF,TGTGCCAGCAGTGAGTCGTCCGGGGTAATCACAGATACGCAGTATTTT
TRBJ2-6,TRBV13,NA,NA,CASSSRVSGANVLTF,TGTGCCAGCAGCTCCCGTGTCTCTGGGGCCAACGTCCTGACTTTC
TRBJ1-1,TRBV5-6,NA,NA,CASSLRAEAFF,TGTGCCAGCAGCTTGCGGGCTGAAGCTTTCTTT
TRBJ1-2,TRBV29-1,NA,NA,CSVQLRNGYTF,TGCAGCGTTCAGTTGAGAAATGGCTACACCTTC
TRBJ2-1,TRBV27,NA,NA,CASSLRGNEQFF,TGTGCCAGCAGTTTGAGGGGGAATGAGCAGTTCTTC
TRBJ2-5,TRBV5-1,NA,NA,CASSLAVGQETQYF,TGCGCCAGCAGCTTGGCTGTGGGCCAAGAGACCCAGTACTTC
TRBJ1-2,TRBV6-1,NA,NA,CASKGRYNYGYTF,TGTGCCAGCAAGGGACGGTATAACTATGGCTACACCTTC